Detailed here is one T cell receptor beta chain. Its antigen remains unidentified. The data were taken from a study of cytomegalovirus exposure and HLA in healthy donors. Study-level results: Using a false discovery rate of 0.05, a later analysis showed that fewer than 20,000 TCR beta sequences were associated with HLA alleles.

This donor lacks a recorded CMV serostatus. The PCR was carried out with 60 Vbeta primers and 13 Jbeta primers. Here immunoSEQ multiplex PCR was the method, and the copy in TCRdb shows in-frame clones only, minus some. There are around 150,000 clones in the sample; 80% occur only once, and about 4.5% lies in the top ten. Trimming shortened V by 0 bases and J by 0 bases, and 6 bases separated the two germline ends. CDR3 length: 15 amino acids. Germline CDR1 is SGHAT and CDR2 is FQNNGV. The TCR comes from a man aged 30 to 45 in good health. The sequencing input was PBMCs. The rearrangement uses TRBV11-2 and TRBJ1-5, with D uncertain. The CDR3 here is CASSLDSNSNQPQHF. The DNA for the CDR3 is TGTGCCAGCAGCTTAGACAGTAATAGCAATCAGCCCCAGCATTTT. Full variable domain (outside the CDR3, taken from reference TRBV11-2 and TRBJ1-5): EAGVAQSPRYKIIEKRQSVAFWCNPISGHATLYWYQQILGQGPKLLIQFQNNGVVDDSQLPKDRFSAERLKGVDSTLKIQPAKLEDSAVYLCASSLDSNSNQPQHFGDGTRLSIL.